This T cell receptor beta chain was identified in a study of Ad26.COV2.S vaccination and SARS-CoV-2 variants. Study observations and caveats: Recipients of vaccine and of placebo showed similar breadth of their non-spike TCR repertoires.

Notes on this clone: Its antigen is not identified.

V was pared by 1 base and J by 3 bases, with 11 bases between. The CDR3 covers 15 residues. In germline, CDR1 is SGHVS, CDR2 FQNEAQ. Produced via immunoSEQ multiplex PCR; TCRdb's table is partial and in-frame only. This table holds about 680,000 clones, around 92% found once. Treatment given: some 20 received Ad26.COV2.S at low or high dose, single or two shots; 5 received placebo; per-sample allocation not given. Collection of the samples took place on day 63 after the first injection of vaccine or placebo. The receptor comes from a person between 18 and 60 years old who received the Ad26.COV2.S COVID-19 vaccine or a placebo. This chain uses TRBV7-8 with TRBJ2-3; D is unclear. Sequenced here: peripheral blood, sampled in a trial of Ad26.COV2.S vaccine versus placebo. CDR3 DNA sequence: TGTGCCAGCAGCTTAGTCTCTCATTGGACAGATACGCAGTATTTT. Amino acid sequence: CASSLVSHWTDTQYF.